Shown below are 11 T cell receptor beta chains from a single sample sequenced in a study of shared T cell receptors in the human thymus. The table came from immunoSEQ multiplex PCR; TCRdb's copy has only in-frame clones and leaves some out. The sample contains under 850,000 clones, roughly 90% of which appear only once. These data were likewise used in another study, on human thymus T cells.

Sequences were obtained from thymocytes. All receptors derive from a boy under two years old with a congenital heart defect.

The rearrangement links TRBV27 to TRBJ2-1; D is unclear. There are 10 residues in the CDR3. V was pared by 8 bases and J by 14 bases, with 13 bases between. CDR1 MNHEY and CDR2 SMNVEV come from the germline V gene (reference sequence). CDR3: CASRPGEEFF. The CDR3 DNA follows: TGTGCCAGCCGGCCTGGAGAGGAGTTCTTC.

The genes are TRBV11-3 and TRBJ2-1; TRBD2 aligns across 9 bases. Germline V gene data show CDR1 as SGHNT and CDR2 as YENEEA. CDR3 length: 15 residues. V shed 2 bases and J 5 bases; nucleotides not matched to a gene: 4. The CDR3 is CASSLTSGFDNEQFF. CDR3 sequence (DNA): TGTGCCAGCAGCTTAACTAGCGGGTTCGACAATGAGCAGTTCTTC.

The chain employs TRBV19 and TRBJ2-5; possible D gene TRBD1, 6 bases. In germline, CDR1 is LNHDA, CDR2 SQIVND (reference sequence). This CDR3 has 17 residues. V was cut by 1 base and J by 2 bases, with 17 bases left in between. CDR3 protein: CASSIAPGAPTQETQYF. In nucleotides, the CDR3 is TGTGCCAGTAGTATAGCCCCAGGGGCGCCGACTCAAGAGACCCAGTACTTC.

The sample holds a few counts of this clone. The chain links TRBV19 to TRBJ2-7; 7 nucleotides match TRBD2. CDR3 length: 17 amino acids. Losses at the gene ends were 4 bases for V and 0 bases for J; bases not matched to a gene: 12. The germline V gene encodes CDR1 LNHDA and CDR2 SQIVND (reference sequence). CDR3 loop: CASSNVTRGRGSYEQYF. CDR3 coding DNA: TGTGCCAGTAGTAACGTGACCCGCGGGAGAGGCTCCTACGAGCAGTACTTC.

The J gene is TRBJ2-1, the V gene TRBV7-9, with 12 positions matching TRBD2. The junction had 9 bases not matched to a gene; V was cut back by 6 bases and J by 9 bases. Germline CDR1 and CDR2: SEHNR and FQNEAQ (reference sequence). The CDR3 totals 15 residues. The CDR3 reads CASRKGTSGCGEQFF. CDR3 bases: TGTGCCAGCAGAAAGGGGACTAGCGGGTGTGGTGAGCAGTTCTTC.

The CDR3 sequence: CASSVLSGRADTQYF. The CDR3 coding sequence is TGTGCCAGCAGCGTCCTTAGCGGGAGAGCAGATACGCAGTATTTT. This chain links TRBV13 with TRBJ2-3, with 9 bases aligning to TRBD2. The CDR3 length is 15 residues. Losses at the gene ends were 5 bases for V and 4 bases for J; bases not matched to a gene: 7. Germline V CDR1 and CDR2: PRHDT, FYEKMQ (reference sequence).

The chain carries TRBV4-3 and TRBJ2-1, with TRBD1 matching 9 bases. With V trimmed by 1 base and J by 6 bases, 13 bases remained unmatched. This CDR3 has 18 residues. From germline, CDR1 is LGHNA and CDR2 YSLEER. The CDR3, as DNA: TGCGCCAGCAGCCAAGTGTATACTCCCGGACAGGGGTCCAATGAGCAGTTCTTC. Translation: CASSQVYTPGQGSNEQFF.

The chain recombines TRBV5-1 with TRBJ2-1, with 10 bases matching TRBD2. This CDR3 has 17 amino acids. V lost 4 bases and J lost 5; bases outside the gene matches: 12. The V gene's germline CDR1 is SGHRS and CDR2 YFSETQ. CDR3 DNA sequence: TGCGCCAGCAGCGCAAACTCCGGGACTAGCGTTGACAATGAGCAGTTCTTC. Translating gives CASSANSGTSVDNEQFF.

V gene TRBV7-9 combines with J gene TRBJ2-2, with D possibly TRBD1 on 6 matching bases. The CDR3 runs to 13 residues. Germline V lookup: CDR1 SEHNR, CDR2 FQNEAQ (reference sequence). Trimming shortened V by 8 bases and J by 5 bases, and 12 bases separated the two germline ends. The CDR3 here is CASGRGRTGELFF. Written as DNA, the CDR3 is TGTGCCAGCGGCAGGGGCCGGACCGGGGAGCTGTTTTTT.

This chain connects TRBV6-1 to TRBJ2-7; 8 bases match TRBD2. In germline, CDR1 is MNHNS, CDR2 SASEGT. The CDR3 contains 13 residues. The ends lost 1 base at V and 6 bases at J; junction bases unmatched: 2. CDR3 nucleotide sequence: TGTGCCAGCAGTGAAGGGCTAGCGGGCGAGCAGTACTTC. Protein product: CASSEGLAGEQYF.

CDR3 sequence reads: CASSIRPGAPHNEQFF. The DNA for the CDR3 is TGTGCCAGCAGCATTCGTCCGGGAGCCCCCCACAATGAGCAGTTCTTC. J is TRBJ2-1 and V is TRBV11-3; possibly TRBD2 for D (6 bases). V lost 5 bases and J 5 bases, leaving 19 bases between the germline ends. Germline V gene data show CDR1 as SGHNT and CDR2 as YENEEA. The CDR3 runs to 16 residues.